This TCR beta chain is from a study of identical twins. Overall study findings and caveats: Alpha sequences that were out-of-frame and twin-shared showed an excess of low generation probability. These conclusions were based on statistical analysis (cross-sectional, not following the same donors).

One entry per CDR3 protein results from TCRdb running MiXCR on the 5' RACE reads. This table has roughly 260,000 distinct CDR3 sequences, approximately 7.8% appearing once. This clonotype was picked up many times. Its antigen is not identified. This same sample was also part of a study on yellow fever vaccine responses in identical twins.

Sequences were obtained from CD8+ T cells sorted from blood. This sequence originates from a woman aged 18 to 35 in good health.

CDR3 nucleotide sequence: TGTGCCAGCAGCGAATTGGGCGGGGTTTACGAGCAGTACTTC. Translation: CASSELGGVYEQYF. The chain combines TRBV3-1 with TRBJ2-7; possibly TRBD2 for D (6 bases). The length of the CDR3 is 14 residues. Per the germline V gene, CDR1 is LGHDT and CDR2 is YNNKEL (reference sequence). V lost 5 bases, J lost 4 bases, and 15 bases lay in between.